A selection of T cell receptor beta chains follows, all from one sample in a study of OX40 agonist ivuxolimab in advanced cancers. Clones were read by immunoSEQ multiplex PCR, and TCRdb kept only the in-frame ones, dropping some. This sample has around 45,000 clones, with 80% to 90% found just once. The sample here was CD4+ or CD8+ T cells sorted from blood, taken in a trial of the OX40 agonist ivuxolimab. These receptors were collected from an adult with an advanced solid tumor such as melanoma, head and neck, liver or kidney cancer. Both conserved end residues are part of each CDR3. Each record gives: clone size, J gene, CDR3 length, V gene, D gene, CDR3 DNA, CDR3 protein. A D gene is named only where the DNA matches it firmly. Rows may omit the clone size; those that give it use once, few, many or a size class.

- TRBJ1-3 17 TRBV4-1 - TGCGCCAGCAGCCAGGTGGACATGGGATTCTCTGGAAACACCATATATTTT CASSQVDMGFSGNTIYF
- TRBJ1-4 17 TRBV5-4 - TGTGCCAGCAGCTTGGTCCCAGGGGAGGCAACTAATGAAAAACTGTTTTTT CASSLVPGEATNEKLFF
- TRBJ2-1 15 TRBV2 - TGTGCCAGCACCCCCGGACAGAGCTCCTACAATGAGCAGTTCTTC CASTPGQSSYNEQFF
- TRBJ2-5 17 TRBV12-5 - TGTGCTAGTGGTTTCTCCTACGGCGGGGATTACCAAGAGACCCAGTACTTC CASGFSYGGDYQETQYF
- TRBJ2-1 13 TRBV29-1 - TGCAGCGTTGAAAGCGCCTCCTACAATGAGCAGTTCTTC CSVESASYNEQFF
once TRBJ1-5 18 TRBV21-1 - TGTGCCAGCAGCAAAGCGCGGGTACAGGGTGGAAACAATCAGCCCCAGCATTTT CASSKARVQGGNNQPQHF
- TRBJ2-5 16 TRBV7-8 TRBD2 TGTGCCAGCAGCTTACTGACTAGCGGGGGGCAAGAGACCCAGTACTTC CASSLLTSGGQETQYF
- TRBJ1-1 13 TRBV6-5 - TGTGCCGCTGCTTTAACAGTTAACACTGAAGCTTTCTTT CAAALTVNTEAFF
- TRBJ1-1 17 TRBV7-9 TRBD1 TGTGCCAGCAGCTTAGTCGCAGGGGACAGGGGTTTCACTGAAGCTTTCTTT CASSLVAGDRGFTEAFF
- TRBJ1-2 13 TRBV5-6 - TGTGCCAGCACATTTCAGGGTTTGAGAGGCTACACCTTC CASTFQGLRGYTF
once TRBJ1-1 13 TRBV11-2 - TGTGCCAGCAGAAGAGCGGGGAACACTGAAGCTTTCTTT CASRRAGNTEAFF
- TRBJ2-7 13 TRBV18 - TGTGCCAGCTCAGGACGTGACATAAACGAGCAGTACTTC CASSGRDINEQYF
- TRBJ2-7 17 TRBV7-9 - TGTGCCAGCAGCAGGGGACGCACTAGCCAGGACGGGGACGAGCAGTACTTC CASSRGRTSQDGDEQYF